This T cell receptor (beta chain) was sequenced for a study of T cells in Graves' hyperthyroidism and ophthalmopathy. At the level of the study: Upon initial diagnosis and before any treatment, peripheral blood was collected. Study-wide points: It was a median about 7.1 months before onset that the model predicted ophthalmopathy.

V dropped 6 bases and J dropped 8; count of bases not matched to a gene: 10. CDR1 and CDR2 from the germline V gene are MNHNS and SASEGT. The CDR3 is 14 residues long. With respect to this clonotype: Antigen unknown.

Diagnoses rested on clinical symptoms, serum thyroxine and TRAb, thyroid ultrasound and orbital computed tomography. The authors obtained PBMCs from about 9 ml of fresh peripheral blood. The TCR beta CDR3 regions underwent amplification using RNA transcripts as the source. HTBI primers were used for first-round RT-PCR of the TCR CDR3. From the multiplex PCR reads, TCRdb called clonotypes with MiXCR, one entry per CDR3 protein. The top ten clones hold about 60% of a sample with about 250,000 distinct CDR3 sequences, 20% to 25% of them seen once. V and J are TRBV6-1 and TRBJ2-1; TRBD2 agrees at 7 bases. The sequenced sample was blood. The source is a young man with Graves' ophthalmopathy. CDR3 in amino acids: CASSQRLAGDEQFF. The CDR3 region has the DNA TGTGCCAGCAGCCAGAGACTAGCCGGGGATGAGCAGTTCTTC.